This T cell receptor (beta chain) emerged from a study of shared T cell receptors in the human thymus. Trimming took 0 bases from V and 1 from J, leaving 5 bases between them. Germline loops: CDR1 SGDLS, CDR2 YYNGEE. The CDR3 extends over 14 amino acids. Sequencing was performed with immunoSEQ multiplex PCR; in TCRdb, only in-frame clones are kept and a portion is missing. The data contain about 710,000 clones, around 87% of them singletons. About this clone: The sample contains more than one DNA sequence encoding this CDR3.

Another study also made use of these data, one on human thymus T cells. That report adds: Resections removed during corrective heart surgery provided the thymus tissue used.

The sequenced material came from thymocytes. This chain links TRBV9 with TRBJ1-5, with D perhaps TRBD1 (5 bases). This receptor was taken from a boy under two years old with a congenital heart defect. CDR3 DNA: TGTGCCAGCAGCGTAGCAGGGAGCAATCAGCCCCAGCATTTT. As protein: CASSVAGSNQPQHF. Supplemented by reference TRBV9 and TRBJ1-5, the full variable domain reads DSGVTQTPKHLITATGQRVTLRCSPRSGDLSVYWYQQSLDQGLQFLIQYYNGEERAKGNILERFSAQQFPDLHSELNLSSLELGDSALYFCASSVAGSNQPQHFGDGTRLSIL.